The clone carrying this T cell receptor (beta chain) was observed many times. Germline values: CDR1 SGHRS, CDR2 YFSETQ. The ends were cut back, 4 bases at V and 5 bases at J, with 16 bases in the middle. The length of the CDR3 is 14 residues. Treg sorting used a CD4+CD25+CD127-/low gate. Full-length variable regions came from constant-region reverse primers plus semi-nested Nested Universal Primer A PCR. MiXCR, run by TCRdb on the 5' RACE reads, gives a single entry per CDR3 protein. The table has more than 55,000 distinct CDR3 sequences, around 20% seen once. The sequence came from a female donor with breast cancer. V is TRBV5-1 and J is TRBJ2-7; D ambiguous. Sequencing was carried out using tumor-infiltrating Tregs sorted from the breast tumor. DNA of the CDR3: TGCGCCAGCAGCCGTCAGGAACCTACTGACGAGCAGTACTTC. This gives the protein CASSRQEPTDEQYF.